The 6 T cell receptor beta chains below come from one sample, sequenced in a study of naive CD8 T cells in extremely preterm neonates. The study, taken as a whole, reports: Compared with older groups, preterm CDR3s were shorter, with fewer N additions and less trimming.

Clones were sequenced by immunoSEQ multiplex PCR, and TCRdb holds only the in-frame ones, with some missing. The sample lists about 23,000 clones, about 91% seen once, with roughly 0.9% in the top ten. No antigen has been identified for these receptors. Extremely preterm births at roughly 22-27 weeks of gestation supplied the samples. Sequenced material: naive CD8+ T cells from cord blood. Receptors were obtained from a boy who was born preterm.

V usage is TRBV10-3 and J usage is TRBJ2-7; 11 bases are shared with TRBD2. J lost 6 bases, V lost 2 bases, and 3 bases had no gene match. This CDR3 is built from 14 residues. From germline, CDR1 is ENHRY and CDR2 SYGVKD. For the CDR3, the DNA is TGTGCCATCAGTGAGGCCGGGACTAGCGGCGAGCAGTACTTC. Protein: CAISEAGTSGEQYF.

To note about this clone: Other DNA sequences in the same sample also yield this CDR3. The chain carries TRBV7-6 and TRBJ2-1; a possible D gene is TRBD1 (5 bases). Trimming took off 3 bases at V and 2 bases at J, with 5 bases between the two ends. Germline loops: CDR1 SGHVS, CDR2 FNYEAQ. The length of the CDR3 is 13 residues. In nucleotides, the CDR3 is TGTGCCAGCAGCTTGGACACCTACAATGAGCAGTTCTTC. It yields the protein CASSLDTYNEQFF.

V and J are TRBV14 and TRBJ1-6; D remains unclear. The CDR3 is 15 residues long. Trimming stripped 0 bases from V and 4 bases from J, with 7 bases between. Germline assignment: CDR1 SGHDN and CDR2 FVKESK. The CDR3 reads CASSQEWQYNSPLHF. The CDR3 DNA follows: TGTGCCAGCAGCCAAGAGTGGCAATATAATTCACCCCTCCACTTT.

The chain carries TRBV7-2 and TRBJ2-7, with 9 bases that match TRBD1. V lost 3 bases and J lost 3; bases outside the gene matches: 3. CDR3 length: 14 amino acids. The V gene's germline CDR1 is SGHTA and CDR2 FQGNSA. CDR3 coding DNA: TGTGCCAGCAGCTTGCGACAGGGGGACTACGAGCAGTACTTC. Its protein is CASSLRQGDYEQYF.

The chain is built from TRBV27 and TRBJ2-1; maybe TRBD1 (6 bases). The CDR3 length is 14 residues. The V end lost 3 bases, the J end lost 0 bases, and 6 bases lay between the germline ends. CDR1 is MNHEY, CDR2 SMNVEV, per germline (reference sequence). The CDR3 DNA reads TGTGCCAGCAGTTTGGACAGCTCCTACAATGAGCAGTTCTTC. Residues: CASSLDSSYNEQFF.

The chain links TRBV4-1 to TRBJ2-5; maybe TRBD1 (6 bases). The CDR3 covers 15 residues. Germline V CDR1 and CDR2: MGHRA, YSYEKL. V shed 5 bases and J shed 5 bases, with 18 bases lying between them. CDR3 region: CASSRPSGGGETQYF. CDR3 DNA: TGCGCCAGCAGCAGACCGAGTGGGGGCGGGGAGACCCAGTACTTC.